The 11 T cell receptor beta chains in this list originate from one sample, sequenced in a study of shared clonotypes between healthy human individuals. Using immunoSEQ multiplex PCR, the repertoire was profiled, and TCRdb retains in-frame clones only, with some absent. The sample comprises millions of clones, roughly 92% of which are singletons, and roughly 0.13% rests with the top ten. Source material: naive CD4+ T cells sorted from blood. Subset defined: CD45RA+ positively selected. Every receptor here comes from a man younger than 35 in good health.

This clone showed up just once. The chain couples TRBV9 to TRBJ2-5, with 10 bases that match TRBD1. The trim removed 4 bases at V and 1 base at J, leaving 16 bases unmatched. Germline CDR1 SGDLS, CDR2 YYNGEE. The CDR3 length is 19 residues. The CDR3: CASSTQGGSGQGFQETQYF. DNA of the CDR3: TGTGCCAGCAGCACACAAGGGGGGTCGGGACAGGGGTTCCAAGAGACCCAGTACTTC.

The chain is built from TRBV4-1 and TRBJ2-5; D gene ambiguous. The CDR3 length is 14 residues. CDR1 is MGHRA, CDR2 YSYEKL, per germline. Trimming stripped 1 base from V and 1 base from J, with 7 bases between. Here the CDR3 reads CASSQVWFQETQYF. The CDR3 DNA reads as TGCGCCAGCAGCCAAGTATGGTTCCAAGAGACCCAGTACTTC.

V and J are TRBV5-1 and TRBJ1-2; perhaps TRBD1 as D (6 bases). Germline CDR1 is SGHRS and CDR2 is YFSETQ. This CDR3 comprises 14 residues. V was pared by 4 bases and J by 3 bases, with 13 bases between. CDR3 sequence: CASSLGGSDYGYTF. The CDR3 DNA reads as TGCGCCAGCAGCCTAGGGGGGTCGGACTATGGCTACACCTTC.

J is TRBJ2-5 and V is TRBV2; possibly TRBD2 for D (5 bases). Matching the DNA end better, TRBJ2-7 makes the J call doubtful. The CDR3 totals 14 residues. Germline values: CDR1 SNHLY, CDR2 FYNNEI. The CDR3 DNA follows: TGTGCCAGCAGTTTGGGAGAGGCTTACTACGAGCAGTACTTC. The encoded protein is CASSLGEAYYEQYF.

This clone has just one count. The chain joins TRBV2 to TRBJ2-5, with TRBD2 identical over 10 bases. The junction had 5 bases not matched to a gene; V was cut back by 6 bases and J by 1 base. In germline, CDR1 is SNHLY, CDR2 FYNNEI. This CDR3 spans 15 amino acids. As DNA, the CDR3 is TGTGCCAGCAGGGCACCTAGCGGGGGCCAAGAGACCCAGTACTTC. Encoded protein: CASRAPSGGQETQYF.

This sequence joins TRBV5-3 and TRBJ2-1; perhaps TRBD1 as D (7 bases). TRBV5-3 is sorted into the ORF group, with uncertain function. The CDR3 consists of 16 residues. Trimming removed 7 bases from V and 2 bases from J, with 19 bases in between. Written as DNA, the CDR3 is TGTGCCAGACCCCTCTCGGGGGACAGACCCTACAATGAGCAGTTCTTC. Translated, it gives CARPLSGDRPYNEQFF.

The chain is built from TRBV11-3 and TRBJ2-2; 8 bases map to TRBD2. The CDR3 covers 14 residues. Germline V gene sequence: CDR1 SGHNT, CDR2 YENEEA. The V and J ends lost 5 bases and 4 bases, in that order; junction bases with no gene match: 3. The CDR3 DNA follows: TGTGCCAGCAGCCCGAGCGGGAGCACCGGGGAGCTGTTTTTT. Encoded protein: CASSPSGSTGELFF.

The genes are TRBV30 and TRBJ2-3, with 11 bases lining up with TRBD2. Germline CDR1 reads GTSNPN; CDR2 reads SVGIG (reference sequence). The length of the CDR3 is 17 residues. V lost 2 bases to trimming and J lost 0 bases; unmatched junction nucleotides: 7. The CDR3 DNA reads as TGTGCCTGGAGTCCTTCTTGGACTAGCGGGAGCACAGATACGCAGTATTTT. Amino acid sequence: CAWSPSWTSGSTDTQYF.

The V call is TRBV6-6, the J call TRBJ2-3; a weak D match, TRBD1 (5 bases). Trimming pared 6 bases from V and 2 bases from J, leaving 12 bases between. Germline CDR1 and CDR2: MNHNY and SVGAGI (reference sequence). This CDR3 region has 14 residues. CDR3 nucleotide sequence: TGTGCCAGCAGCCAGGAAGGGGTCACAGATACGCAGTATTTT. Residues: CASSQEGVTDTQYF.

The CDR3 DNA is TGCAGCGTCGCCACCCCCGGGACAAACTCTGGGGCCAACGTCCTGACTTTC. Protein sequence: CSVATPGTNSGANVLTF. The chain links TRBV29-1 to TRBJ2-6, with a possible D match to TRBD1 (6 bases). With 6 bases removed from V and 0 bases from J, the gap between germline ends came to 18 bases. Germline V gives CDR1 SQVTM, CDR2 ANQGSEA. This CDR3 comprises 17 residues. Supplemented by reference TRBV29-1 and TRBJ2-6, the full variable domain reads SAVISQKPSRDICQRGTSLTIQCQVDSQVTMMFWYRQQPGQSLTLIATANQGSEATYESGFVIDKFPISRPNLTFSTLTVSNMSPEDSSIYLCSVATPGTNSGANVLTFGAGSRLTVL.

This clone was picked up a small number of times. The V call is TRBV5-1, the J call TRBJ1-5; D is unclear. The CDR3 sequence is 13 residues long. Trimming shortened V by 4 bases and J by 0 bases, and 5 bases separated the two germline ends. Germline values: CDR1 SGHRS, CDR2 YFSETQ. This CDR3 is CASSPYSNQPQHF. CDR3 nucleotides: TGCGCCAGCAGCCCCTATAGCAATCAGCCCCAGCATTTT. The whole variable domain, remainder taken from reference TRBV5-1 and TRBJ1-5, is KAGVTQTPRYLIKTRGQQVTLSCSPISGHRSVSWYQQTPGQGLQFLFEYFSETQRNKGNFPGRFSGRQFSNSRSEMNVSTLELGDSALYLCASSPYSNQPQHFGDGTRLSIL.